This TCR beta chain comes out of a study of early stage breast cancer tumors. General study results and limits: Tumors had about 2.5-fold higher T cell density and higher clonality than adjacent normal breast tissue.

CDR1 LNHDA and CDR2 SQIVND come from the germline V gene (reference sequence). V trimming: 3 bases; J trimming: 13 bases; junction bases outside the gene matches: 7. CDR3 length: 13 amino acids. On this clone: Antigen: not known.

Blood replicates held 0.5 ug DNA, tumor or normal breast roughly 1.5 ug, two each. TCRdb's table, derived via immunoSEQ multiplex PCR, lists solely in-frame clones and lacks some. The data show about 5,000 clones, around 66% seen once. The receptor's source is a person aged 45-60 years with breast cancer. This chain connects TRBV19 to TRBJ1-1, with 11 bases aligning to TRBD1. The sequencing input was breast tumor tissue. The CDR3 spells CASSIGDRGNIFF. CDR3 nucleotide sequence: TGTGCCAGTAGTATTGGGGACAGGGGGAACATTTTCTTT.